The clone carrying this T cell receptor (beta chain) appeared a few times. The antigen is unknown. Frozen-stored PBMCs produced about 2 micrograms of genomic DNA for TCR beta libraries. V lost 2 bases to trimming and J lost 10 bases; unmatched junction nucleotides: 4. Per the germline V gene, CDR1 is MNHEY and CDR2 is SVGAGI. This CDR3 region has 15 residues. The record originates from a study of cytotoxic CD8 clonotypes in ibrutinib-treated CLL. Study-level findings and limits: Public clonotypes showed up rarely, and on treatment they shrank or held steady. Pretreatment clonality was elevated relative to age-matched healthy donors and paralleled circulating CD8+ T-cell counts.

The protocol was immunoSEQ multiplex PCR, while the TCRdb copy is restricted to in-frame clones and leaves out a portion. The sample lists about 140,000 clones; roughly 80% were seen once. The chain recombines TRBV6-5 with TRBJ1-6; 11 bases are shared with TRBD1. The TCR originated in a human donor with chronic lymphocytic leukemia. The source material was PBMCs, sampled after 12 months of ibrutinib treatment. Here the CDR3 DNA reads TGTGCCAGCAGTTACCGGACAGGGGGCGACTCACCCCTCCACTTT. Translated, it gives CASSYRTGGDSPLHF.